These 7 T cell receptor beta chains came from one sample sequenced in a study of shared clonotypes between healthy human individuals. TCRdb keeps only in-frame clones here, not all; method: immunoSEQ multiplex PCR. In the table there are roughly 500,000 clones, about four fifths of which are singletons. Sequencing was carried out using PBMCs. All receptors derive from a middle-aged woman in good health. Some clones in this sample may be carry-over from other donors' samples.

V gene TRBV19 combines with J gene TRBJ1-6, with 8 bases fitting TRBD1. From germline, CDR1 is LNHDA and CDR2 SQIVND (reference sequence). The V and J ends lost 4 bases and 7 bases, in that order; junction bases with no gene match: 6. The CDR3 runs 15 residues. The CDR3 here is CASSTRQGHNSPLHF. CDR3 coding DNA: TGTGCCAGTAGTACCCGACAGGGGCACAATTCACCCCTCCACTTT. The full variable domain, completed using reference TRBV19 and TRBJ1-6, is DGGITQSPKYLFRKEGQNVTLSCEQNLNHDAMYWYRQDPGQGLRLIYYSQIVNDFQKGDIAEGYSVSREKKESFPLTVTSAQKNPTAFYLCASSTRQGHNSPLHFGNGTRLTVT.

The chain links TRBV7-8 to TRBJ1-1; D might be TRBD1 (6 bases). Trimming took 1 base from V and 3 from J, leaving 12 bases between them. CDR1 and CDR2 from the germline V gene are SGHVS and FQNEAQ. The CDR3 loop spans 15 amino acids. The chain's CDR3 is CASSLVAGAYTEAFF. CDR3 sequence (DNA): TGTGCCAGCAGCTTAGTAGCAGGGGCGTACACTGAAGCTTTCTTT.

As regards this clone: A read error is possible here, since a much larger clone lies one base away. Other DNA sequences in this specimen translate into the identical CDR3. The chain recombines TRBV7-9 with TRBJ1-1; 8 bases line up with TRBD1. CDR3 size: 14 residues. Germline loops: CDR1 SEHNR, CDR2 FQNEAQ (reference sequence). With 4 bases clipped from V and 1 base from J, the junction kept 2 bases outside the gene matches. The CDR3 region has the DNA TGTGCCAGCAGCTCAGGACAGGGGAACACTGAAGCTTTCTTT. The encoded protein is CASSSGQGNTEAFF.

V gene TRBV4-3 combines with J gene TRBJ2-5; D unresolved. Looked up from germline, CDR1 is LGHNA and CDR2 is YSLEER. This CDR3 region has 13 residues. V was trimmed by 4 bases and J by 2 bases, leaving 8 bases between them. Written as DNA, the CDR3 is TGCGCCAGCAGCCGGGGTAGGCAAGAGACCCAGTACTTC. This sequence encodes CASSRGRQETQYF.

The rearrangement joins TRBV6-5 to TRBJ2-7, with 7 bases matching TRBD1. The CDR3 totals 14 residues. Germline CDR1 and CDR2: MNHEY and SVGAGI. V gave up 1 base and J gave up 1 base; unmatched junction bases: 1. The CDR3 DNA reads as TGTGCCAGCAGTTACTTACAGGGGTCCTACGAGCAGTACTTC. Translation: CASSYLQGSYEQYF.

With respect to this clone: At one boundary the junction diverges from the germline segment, which might be a read error. In DNA, the CDR3 is TGTGCCTGGAGGTTACAGGGGCTGCGCTTC. The encoded protein is CAWRLQGLRF. V usage is TRBV30 and J usage is TRBJ2-7; 7 positions agree with TRBD1. Germline V gene lookup returns CDR1 GTSNPN and CDR2 SVGIG (reference sequence). CDR3 length: 10 residues.

This clone has a single count. This rearrangement joins TRBV7-6 to TRBJ1-1, with D perhaps matching TRBD1 (5 bases). Germline V gene data show CDR1 as SGHVS and CDR2 as FNYEAQ. The CDR3 sequence is 13 residues long. The V and J ends lost 5 bases and 11 bases respectively, with 18 bases between them. The DNA for the CDR3 is TGTGCCAGCAGCCCCCACGGGGGTCTGGTGGCTTTCTTT. Protein sequence: CASSPHGGLVAFF.